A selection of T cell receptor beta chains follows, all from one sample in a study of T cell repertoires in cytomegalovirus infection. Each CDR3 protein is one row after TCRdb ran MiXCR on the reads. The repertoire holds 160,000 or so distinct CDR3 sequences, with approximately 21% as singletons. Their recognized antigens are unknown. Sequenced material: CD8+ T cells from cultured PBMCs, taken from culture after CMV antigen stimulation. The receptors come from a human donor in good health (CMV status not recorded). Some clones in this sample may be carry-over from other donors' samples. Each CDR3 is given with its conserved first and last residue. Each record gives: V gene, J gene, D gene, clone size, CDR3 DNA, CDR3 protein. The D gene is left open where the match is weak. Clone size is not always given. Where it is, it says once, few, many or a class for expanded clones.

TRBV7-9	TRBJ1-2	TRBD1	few	TGTGCCAGCAGCGACGGGGGGGACAGGATTGTCTACACCTTC	CASSDGGDRIVYTF
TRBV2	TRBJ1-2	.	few	TGTGCCAGCTGCCTTACCTTCGAGCAGCAGCTATATGGCTACACCTTC	CASCLTFEQQLYGYTF
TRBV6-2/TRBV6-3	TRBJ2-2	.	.	TGTGCCAGCAGTTACTCGAATTTTCGACAGGCCCACAACACCGGGGAGCTGTTTTTT	CASSYSNFRQAHNTGELFF
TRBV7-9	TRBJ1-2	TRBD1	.	TGTGCCAGCAGCAGTAGACAGGGCCCCTATGGCTACACCTTC	CASSSRQGPYGYTF
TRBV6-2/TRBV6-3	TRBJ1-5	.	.	TGTGCCAGCAGTTATACAGGGCTAAGCAATCAGCCCCAGCATTTT	CASSYTGLSNQPQHF
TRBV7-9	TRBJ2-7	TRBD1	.	TGTGCCAGCAGCACCCTACGGGGACAGATGTTAGACGAGCAGTACTTC	CASSTLRGQMLDEQYF
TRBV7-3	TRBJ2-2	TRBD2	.	TGTGCCAGCAGCTTAACGGAGCGGGGGGGGGAGCTGTTTTTT	CASSLTERGGELFF
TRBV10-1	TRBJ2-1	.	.	TGCGCCAGCAGGACCCCAAATTATCTTTCGCTTGAGCAGTTCTTC	CASRTPNYLSLEQFF
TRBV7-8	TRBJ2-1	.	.	TGTGCCAGCAGATTAGGAGGCGGAGGGGGTGAGCAGTTCTTC	CASRLGGGGGEQFF
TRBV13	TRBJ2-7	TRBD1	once	TGTGCCAGCAGCTTAGCCCGGACAGGGCTCTCCTACGAGCAGTACTTC	CASSLARTGLSYEQYF
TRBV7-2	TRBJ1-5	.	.	TGTGCCAGCAGCTACGACACGACGGGGCCCCAGCATTTT	CASSYDTTGPQHF
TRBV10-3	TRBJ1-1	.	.	TGTGCCATCGGGAGTCGTACTGAAGCTTTCTTT	CAIGSRTEAFF
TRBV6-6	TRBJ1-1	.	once	TGTGCCAGCAGTTACTCCGATATGAACACTGAAGCTTTCTTT	CASSYSDMNTEAFF
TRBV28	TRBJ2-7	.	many	TGTGCCAGCAGCCCTGGAAGGTCCTACGAGCAGTACTTC	CASSPGRSYEQYF
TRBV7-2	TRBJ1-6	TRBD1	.	TGTGCCAGCAGCTTAGCCCTACAGGGGGCGAATTCACCCCTCCACTTT	CASSLALQGANSPLHF
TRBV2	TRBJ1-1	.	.	TGTGCCAGCAGTGAGAGGGCAGGCCTTATGAACACTGAAGCTTTCTTT	CASSERAGLMNTEAFF
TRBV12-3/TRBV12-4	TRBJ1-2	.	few	TGTGCCAGCTGGGGGGCACCGACTAACTATGGCTACACCTTC	CASWGAPTNYGYTF
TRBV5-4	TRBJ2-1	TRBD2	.	TGTGCCAGCAGCTTGGGAGAGGCCAGCGGGGGACCCTACAATGAGCAGTTCTTC	CASSLGEASGGPYNEQFF
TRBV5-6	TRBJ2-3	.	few	TGTGCCAGCAGCCCGGTAGCGGAAAACACAGATACGCAGTATTTT	CASSPVAENTDTQYF
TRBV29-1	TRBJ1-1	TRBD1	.	TGCAGCGTTGAAGCAGGGGACAGTGAAGCTTTCTTT	CSVEAGDSEAFF
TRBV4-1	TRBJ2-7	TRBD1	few	TGCGCCAGCAGCCAAGATTTTACAGGGGATCTCCCCTACGAGCAGTACTTC	CASSQDFTGDLPYEQYF
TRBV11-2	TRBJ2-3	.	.	TGTGCCAGCAGCCACTCCCGCACAGATACGCAGTATTTT	CASSHSRTDTQYF
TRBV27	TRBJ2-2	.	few	TGTGCCAGCAGTTTAAGGCCTACCGGGGAGCTGTTTTTT	CASSLRPTGELFF
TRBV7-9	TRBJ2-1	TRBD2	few	TGTGCCAGCAGCCCCCCAACGGGGGGACCCTACAATGAGCAGTTCTTC	CASSPPTGGPYNEQFF
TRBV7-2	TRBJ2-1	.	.	TGTGCCAGCAACGTCCCCTACAATGAGCAGTTCTTC	CASNVPYNEQFF
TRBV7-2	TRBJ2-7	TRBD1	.	TGTGCCAGCAGCTCTTCGGACAGGGTCAACGAGCAGTACTTC	CASSSSDRVNEQYF
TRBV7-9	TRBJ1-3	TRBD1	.	TGTGCCAGCAGCTCAACTGACACTGACCGGGACAGACTTTTCGGAAACACCATATATTTT	CASSSTDTDRDRLFGNTIYF
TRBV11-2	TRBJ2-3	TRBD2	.	TGTGCCAGCAGCTGGACTAGCGGGGGGAAAGATACGCAGTATTTT	CASSWTSGGKDTQYF
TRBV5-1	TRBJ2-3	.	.	TGCGCCAGCAGCTTGGTAGGACTTCCAAAAGATACGCAGTATTTT	CASSLVGLPKDTQYF
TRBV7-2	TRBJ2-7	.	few	TGTGCCAGCAGCCCCCCCGGTGCAGGGTACTACGAGCAGTACTTC	CASSPPGAGYYEQYF
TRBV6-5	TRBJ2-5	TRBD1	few	TGTGCCAGCAGCCTATACGGGGACAGGCCTTACGAGACCCAGTACTTC	CASSLYGDRPYETQYF
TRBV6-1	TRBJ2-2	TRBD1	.	TGTGACAGCAGGGGCAGGGGGAGTAACACCGGGGAGCTGTTTTTT	CDSRGRGSNTGELFF
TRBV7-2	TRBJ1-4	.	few	TGTGCCAGCAGCTTAGGACTTCGTCCAGCCGGCTATGAAAAACTGTTTTTT	CASSLGLRPAGYEKLFF